This entry describes one T cell receptor (beta chain). Its antigen is not known. TCRdb itself ran the 5' RACE reads through MiXCR, one entry per CDR3 protein. The sample contains tens of thousands of distinct CDR3 sequences, roughly 7.7% of which appear only once. This entry belongs to a study of T cells after yellow fever vaccination. Study-wide points: High-abundance clonotypes from the bulk population could contaminate FACS-sorted repertoires. Only a small proportion of the clonotypes turned up in both the CD4 and the CD8 compartments, likely arising from convergent recombination. The secondary response showed a weaker magnitude and a faster peak, day 5 versus 15.

V was shortened by 5 bases and J by 3 bases, with 17 bases between the two germline ends. The CDR3 length is 15 residues. Germline V gives CDR1 SEHNR, CDR2 FQNEAQ (reference sequence). The material was CD8+ T cells sorted from PBMCs, obtained on the day of the yellow fever booster vaccination. This TCR derives from a man younger than 40 who received the YFV17D yellow fever vaccine. This sequence joins TRBV7-9 and TRBJ2-7, with D possibly matching TRBD2 (5 bases). The CDR3 here is CASSRMWEPVYEQYF. CDR3 bases: TGTGCCAGCAGCCGTATGTGGGAGCCCGTCTACGAGCAGTACTTC.